The 28 T cell receptor beta chains presented below share a single source sample, sequenced in a study of blood T cell repertoires in COVID-19. The repertoire was sequenced with immunoSEQ multiplex PCR; TCRdb's copy has only in-frame clones and lacks some. The table has 350,000 or so clones, roughly 86% seen once; the top ten hold just over 1%. The specimen was PBMCs or T cells enriched from blood (not recorded which). The receptor source for this set is a woman aged 25 to 39 who had been exposed to COVID-19.

This clone has a single count. The J gene is TRBJ1-1, the V gene TRBV12-3 or TRBV12-4; D is ambiguous. The CDR3 totals 13 residues. Trimming cost V 7 bases and J 1 base, with 10 bases left between them. The DNA for the CDR3 is TGTGCCAGCATCTCGGGGAAGAACACTGAAGCTTTCTTT. Translating it yields CASISGKNTEAFF.

The gene calls are TRBV6-5 and TRBJ2-7; 11 nucleotides match TRBD1. The germline gives CDR1 MNHEY, CDR2 SVGAGI. There are 14 residues in the CDR3. Trimming removed 6 bases from V and 3 bases from J; junction bases left unmatched: 4. CDR3 sequence: CASRGQGGHYEQYF. In DNA, the CDR3 is TGTGCCAGCAGGGGACAGGGGGGGCACTACGAGCAGTACTTC.

The CDR3 nucleotides are TGTGCCATCAGACCCGGGACACCTAACACTGAAGCTTTCTTT. Translating it yields CAIRPGTPNTEAFF. This sequence joins TRBV10-3 and TRBJ1-1; maybe TRBD1 (6 bases). From germline, CDR1 is ENHRY and CDR2 SYGVKD. The CDR3 loop spans 14 amino acids. V lost 6 bases to trimming and J lost 2 bases, with 13 bases between them.

The rearrangement uses TRBV19 and TRBJ1-2; 9 bases are shared with TRBD1. Germline V gives CDR1 LNHDA, CDR2 SQIVND (reference sequence). The CDR3 covers 12 residues. V gave up 8 bases and J gave up 3 bases; unmatched junction bases: 1. DNA for the CDR3: TGTGCCAGTCGGACAGGGGACTATGGCTACACCTTC. Amino acids: CASRTGDYGYTF.

This clone was detected a few times. The chain couples TRBV29-1 to TRBJ1-3, with D unclear. CDR3 length: 18 residues. V lost 8 bases, J lost 1 base, and 27 bases lay in between. Per germline, CDR1 SQVTM and CDR2 ANQGSEA. CDR3 region: CSTTATSRDEGSGNTIYF. CDR3 DNA sequence: TGCAGCACCACAGCCACATCTCGAGATGAGGGATCTGGAAACACCATATATTTT.

V is TRBV7-9 and J is TRBJ1-4; possible D gene TRBD1, 6 bases. CDR3 size: 15 residues. V was pared by 3 bases and J by 8 bases, with 16 bases between. The germline gives CDR1 SEHNR, CDR2 FQNEAQ (reference sequence). CDR3 residues: CASSFRDAQGEKLFF. In DNA form, the CDR3 reads TGTGCCAGCAGCTTTCGGGATGCGCAGGGGGAAAAACTGTTTTTT. Full variable domain (missing parts from reference TRBV7-9 and TRBJ1-4): DTGVSQNPRHKITKRGQNVTFRCDPISEHNRLYWYRQTLGQGPEFLTYFQNEAQLEKSRLLSDRFSAERPKGSFSTLEIQRTEQGDSAMYLCASSFRDAQGEKLFFGSGTQLSVL.

The rearrangement uses TRBV5-1 and TRBJ1-2, with D possibly being TRBD1 (5 bases). There are 15 residues in the CDR3. Germline lookup yields CDR1 SGHRS and CDR2 YFSETQ. Trimming pared 1 base from V and 2 bases from J, leaving 12 bases between. For the CDR3, the DNA is TGCGCCAGCAGCTTGCGGGGGGATTTCAACTATGGCTACACCTTC. Its translation: CASSLRGDFNYGYTF.

This chain links TRBV30 with TRBJ1-2; 7 nucleotides match TRBD1. The length of the CDR3 is 15 residues. The ends lost 3 bases at V and 0 bases at J; junction bases unmatched: 7. CDR1 is GTSNPN, CDR2 SVGIG, per germline (reference sequence). CDR3 nucleotide sequence: TGTGCCTGGAGCGGTCTACAGGGGACTAACTATGGCTACACCTTC. Residues: CAWSGLQGTNYGYTF.

The V and J genes are TRBV18 and TRBJ2-7; TRBD1 matches 9 bases. This CDR3 is built from 16 residues. The V gene's germline CDR1 is KGHSH and CDR2 LQKENI. V lost 1 base, J lost 3 bases, and 7 bases stayed unmatched. The CDR3 loop reads CASSPRGQGTGYEQYF. The CDR3 nucleotides read TGTGCCAGCTCACCACGGGGACAGGGTACCGGCTACGAGCAGTACTTC. The variable domain in full, completed from reference TRBV18 and TRBJ2-7, reads NAGVMQNPRHLVRRRGQEARLRCSPMKGHSHVYWYRQLPEEGLKFMVYLQKENIIDESGMPKERFSAEFPKEGPSILRIQQVVRGDSAAYFCASSPRGQGTGYEQYFGPGTRLTVT.

The gene calls are TRBV5-1 and TRBJ2-6, with D possibly being TRBD1 (6 bases). This CDR3 comprises 18 residues. V was clipped by 4 bases and J by 0 bases, with 17 bases between them. Per germline, CDR1 SGHRS and CDR2 YFSETQ. The DNA of the CDR3 is TGCGCCAGCAGCCCGACAGGTTCCTCCTTCTCTGGGGCCAACGTCCTGACTTTC. Its protein product is CASSPTGSSFSGANVLTF.

This clone is a singleton in its sample. The chain uses TRBV29-1 and TRBJ2-2; 7 positions agree with TRBD2. Germline V lookup: CDR1 SQVTM, CDR2 ANQGSEA. The V segment lost 7 bases and the J segment 5 bases; nucleotides outside the gene matches: 7. This CDR3 contains 13 residues. CDR3 sequence reads: CSAQAGRTGELFF. The CDR3 DNA reads TGCAGCGCCCAAGCGGGAAGGACCGGGGAGCTGTTTTTT.

This clone occurred once. The V gene is TRBV23-1, the J gene TRBJ1-3; D uncertain. TRBV23-1 is an ORF for which the function is uncertain. Trimming shortened V by 0 bases and J by 3 bases, and 18 bases separated the two germline ends. The CDR3 is made up of 18 amino acids. The CDR3 is CASSQSPSSVPGGNTIYF. The CDR3 bases are TGCGCCAGCAGTCAATCCCCTTCGTCCGTTCCAGGTGGAAACACCATATATTTT.

The V call is TRBV6-5, the J call TRBJ2-7; 8 nucleotides agree with TRBD1. CDR1 and CDR2 (germline): MNHEY, SVGAGI. J lost 4 bases, V lost 6 bases, and 8 bases had no gene match. This CDR3 contains 14 residues. For the CDR3, the DNA is TGTGCCAGCAGCCCGGACAGGGCAGGATACGAGCAGTACTTC. It is translated as CASSPDRAGYEQYF.

The V gene is TRBV15, the J gene TRBJ2-1, with 8 bases lining up with TRBD1. V trimming: 3 bases; J trimming: 0 bases; junction bases outside the gene matches: 1. Germline V CDR1 and CDR2: LNHNV, YYDKDF (reference sequence). The CDR3 has 15 amino acids. The CDR3 region has the DNA TGTGCCACCAGCAGGGACAGGGCCTCCTACAATGAGCAGTTCTTC. As protein: CATSRDRASYNEQFF.

The genes are TRBV29-1 and TRBJ1-1; D is undetermined. Trimming removed 5 bases at V and 3 bases at J, with 13 bases between. The CDR3 has 13 amino acids. The germline V gene has CDR1 SQVTM and CDR2 ANQGSEA. The DNA of the CDR3 is TGCAGCGTTTGCCCGCAGGTACACACTGAAGCTTTCTTT. Translated: CSVCPQVHTEAFF. The full variable domain, with the rest looked up from reference TRBV29-1 and TRBJ1-1, is SAVISQKPSRDICQRGTSLTIQCQVDSQVTMMFWYRQQPGQSLTLIATANQGSEATYESGFVIDKFPISRPNLTFSTLTVSNMSPEDSSIYLCSVCPQVHTEAFFGQGTRLTVV.

V usage is TRBV27 and J usage is TRBJ2-7; possibly TRBD2 for D (5 bases). This CDR3 region has 16 residues. The V gene lost 1 base and the J gene lost 3 bases, with 16 bases spanning the gap. CDR1 is MNHEY, CDR2 SMNVEV, per germline (reference sequence). The CDR3 nucleotides read TGTGCCAGCAGTTTATACCGGGGTGAGGCCAACTACGAGCAGTACTTC. Translating gives CASSLYRGEANYEQYF.

The V gene is TRBV27, the J gene TRBJ2-3, with TRBD2 identical over 13 bases. The CDR3 loop spans 16 amino acids. Per the germline V gene, CDR1 is MNHEY and CDR2 is SMNVEV (reference sequence). The V segment lost 7 bases and the J segment 4 bases; nucleotides outside the gene matches: 8. The CDR3, as DNA: TGTGCCAGCATCAGACTAGCGGGAGGCAACGCAGATACGCAGTATTTT. Encoded protein: CASIRLAGGNADTQYF.

The genes are TRBV19 and TRBJ2-7, with 11 bases identical to TRBD1. J gave up 1 base and V 4 bases, and 3 bases lay outside the gene matches. The CDR3 covers 15 residues. CDR1 is LNHDA and CDR2 is SQIVND in the germline V gene (reference sequence). In DNA, the CDR3 is TGTGCCAGTAGTAGGGGACAGGGGGGATCCTACGAGCAGTACTTC. Its translation: CASSRGQGGSYEQYF.

This clone has just one count. V is TRBV10-3 and J is TRBJ2-2, with TRBD1 as a possible D gene (5 bases). The CDR3 contains 14 residues. Looked up from germline, CDR1 is ENHRY and CDR2 is SYGVKD. Trimming shortened V by 4 bases and J by 2 bases, and 8 bases separated the two germline ends. CDR3 region: CAISVDRNTGELFF. The CDR3 DNA reads TGTGCCATCAGTGTAGACAGAAACACCGGGGAGCTGTTTTTT.

This chain joins TRBV28 and TRBJ1-3; possible D gene TRBD1, 5 bases. Trimming removed 6 bases from V and 0 bases from J, with 6 bases in between. There are 13 residues in the CDR3. The germline V gene encodes CDR1 MDHEN and CDR2 SYDVKM. CDR3 region: CASRQGSGNTIYF. The CDR3 DNA sequence: TGTGCCAGCAGGCAGGGCTCTGGAAACACCATATATTTT.

The table lists this clone with a count of one. V is TRBV19 and J is TRBJ2-7; TRBD1 agrees at 8 bases. The ends lost 7 bases at V and 5 bases at J; junction bases unmatched: 10. From germline, CDR1 is LNHDA and CDR2 SQIVND (reference sequence). CDR3 length: 14 residues. The CDR3 loop is CASTPGTGWDEQYF. The CDR3 DNA reads as TGTGCCAGTACTCCCGGGACAGGTTGGGACGAGCAGTACTTC.

This clone was picked up a small number of times. The rearrangement uses TRBV11-3 and TRBJ2-7; maybe TRBD2 (5 bases). Germline V lookup: CDR1 SGHNT, CDR2 YENEEA. The V end lost 5 bases, the J end lost 2 bases, and 16 bases lay between the germline ends. The CDR3 loop spans 15 amino acids. CDR3 sequence: CASSPSGSAPYEQYF. In nucleotides, the CDR3 is TGTGCCAGCAGCCCAAGCGGAAGTGCGCCCTACGAGCAGTACTTC.

The genes are TRBV18 and TRBJ1-2; 7 bases are shared with TRBD1. The CDR3 runs to 13 residues. Per germline, CDR1 KGHSH and CDR2 LQKENI. V shed 5 bases and J 8 bases; nucleotides not matched to a gene: 8. As DNA, the CDR3 is TGTGCCAGCTCATCGACAGGGAACGGAGGCTACACCTTC. It translates to CASSSTGNGGYTF.

The J gene is TRBJ2-7, the V gene TRBV6-6, with 7 positions matching TRBD1. The J segment lost 3 bases and the V segment lost 7 bases, leaving 15 bases of the junction unmatched. The germline V gene has CDR1 MNHNY and CDR2 SVGAGI (reference sequence). The CDR3 sequence is 16 residues long. CDR3 coding DNA: TGTGCCAGCACCTCTCCGGCCGGGACAGCAAACTACGAGCAGTACTTC. Amino acid sequence: CASTSPAGTANYEQYF.

The V call is TRBV6-5, the J call TRBJ1-1; D is uncertain. V shed 6 bases and J shed 4 bases, with 18 bases lying between them. Germline V gene lookup returns CDR1 MNHEY and CDR2 SVGAGI. The CDR3 is 15 amino acids. CDR3 sequence reads: CASSATSVTGTEAFF. The CDR3 DNA is TGTGCCAGCAGCGCCACCAGTGTGACGGGCACTGAAGCTTTCTTT.

The chain joins TRBV5-5 to TRBJ1-4, with D possibly TRBD1 on 6 matching bases. Germline values: CDR1 SGHKS, CDR2 YYEKEE (reference sequence). The CDR3 has 14 amino acids. Trimming removed 3 bases at V and 8 bases at J, with 14 bases between. Here the CDR3 reads CASSSVGAGEKLFF. The DNA of the CDR3 is TGTGCCAGCAGCTCTGTGGGGGCAGGGGAAAAACTGTTTTTT.

The rearrangement links TRBV5-1 to TRBJ2-4; no clear D. CDR3 length: 14 residues. Germline CDR1 SGHRS, CDR2 YFSETQ. V shed 1 base and J shed 5 bases, with 10 bases lying between them. CDR3 protein: CASSLSPSQNIQYF. DNA of the CDR3: TGCGCCAGCAGCTTGTCCCCCTCTCAAAACATTCAGTACTTC.

The chain recombines TRBV4-2 with TRBJ1-1, with TRBD1 matching 10 bases. Per germline, CDR1 LGHNA and CDR2 YNFKEQ. V gave up 4 bases and J gave up 4 bases; unmatched junction bases: 3. The CDR3 has 14 amino acids. Written as DNA, the CDR3 is TGTGCCAGCAGCCTTGGACAGGGGGGCACTGAAGCTTTCTTT. Amino acid sequence: CASSLGQGGTEAFF.